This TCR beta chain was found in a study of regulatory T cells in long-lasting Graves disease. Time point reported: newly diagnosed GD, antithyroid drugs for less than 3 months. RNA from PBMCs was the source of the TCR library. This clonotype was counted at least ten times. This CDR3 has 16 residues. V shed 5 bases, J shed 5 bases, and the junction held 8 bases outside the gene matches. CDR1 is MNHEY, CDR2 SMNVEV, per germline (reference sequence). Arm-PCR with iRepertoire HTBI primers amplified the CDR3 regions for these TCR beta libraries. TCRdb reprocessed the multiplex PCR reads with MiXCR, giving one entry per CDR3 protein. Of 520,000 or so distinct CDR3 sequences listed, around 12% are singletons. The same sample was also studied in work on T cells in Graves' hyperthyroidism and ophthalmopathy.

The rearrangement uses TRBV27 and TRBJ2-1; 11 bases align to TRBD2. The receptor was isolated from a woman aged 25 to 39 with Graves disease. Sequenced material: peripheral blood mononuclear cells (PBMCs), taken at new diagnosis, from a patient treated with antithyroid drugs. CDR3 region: CASSPGTSGNNNEQFF. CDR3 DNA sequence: TGTGCCAGCAGTCCTGGGACTAGCGGCAATAACAATGAGCAGTTCTTC.